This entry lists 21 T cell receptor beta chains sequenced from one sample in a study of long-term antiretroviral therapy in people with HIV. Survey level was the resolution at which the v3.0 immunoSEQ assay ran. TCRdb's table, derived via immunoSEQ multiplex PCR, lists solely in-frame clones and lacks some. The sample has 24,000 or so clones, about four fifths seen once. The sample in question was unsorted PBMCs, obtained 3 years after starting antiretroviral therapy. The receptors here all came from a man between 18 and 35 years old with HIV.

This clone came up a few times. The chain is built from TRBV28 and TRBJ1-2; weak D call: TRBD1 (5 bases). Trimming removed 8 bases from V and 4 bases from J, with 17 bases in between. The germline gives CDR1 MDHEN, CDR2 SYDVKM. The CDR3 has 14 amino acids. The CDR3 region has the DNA TGTGCCAGCTTACGCCGGGACGGATCCTATGGCTACACCTTC. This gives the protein CASLRRDGSYGYTF.

CDR3 sequence reads: CASSWGTGIMNTEAFF. In DNA form, the CDR3 reads TGCGCCAGCAGCTGGGGGACAGGGATTATGAACACTGAAGCTTTCTTT. The chain has TRBV5-1 and TRBJ1-1; 9 bases line up with TRBD1. This CDR3 spans 16 amino acids. The trim removed 3 bases at V and 0 bases at J, leaving 6 bases unmatched. CDR1 SGHRS and CDR2 YFSETQ come from the germline V gene.

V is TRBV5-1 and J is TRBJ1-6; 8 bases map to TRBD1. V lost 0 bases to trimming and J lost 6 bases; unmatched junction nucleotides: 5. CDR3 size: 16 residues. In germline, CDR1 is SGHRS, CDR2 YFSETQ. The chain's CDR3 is CASSLASGGPNSPLHF. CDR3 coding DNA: TGCGCCAGCAGCTTGGCCTCAGGGGGCCCTAATTCACCCCTCCACTTT.

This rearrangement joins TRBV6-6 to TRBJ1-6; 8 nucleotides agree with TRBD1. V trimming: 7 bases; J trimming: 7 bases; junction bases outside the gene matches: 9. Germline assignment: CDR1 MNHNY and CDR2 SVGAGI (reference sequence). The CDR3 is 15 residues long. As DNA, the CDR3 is TGTGCCAGCAACCACCACGACAGGGGCAATTCACCCCTCCACTTT. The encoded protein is CASNHHDRGNSPLHF.

The CDR3 DNA follows: TGTGCCAGCAGTACCGGGACAGAGATAGAAAAACTGTTTTTT. Amino acids: CASSTGTEIEKLFF. The chain joins TRBV27 to TRBJ1-4; 7 nucleotides align to TRBD1. Germline V gene data show CDR1 as MNHEY and CDR2 as SMNVEV (reference sequence). Trimming cost V 5 bases and J 8 bases; bases outside gene matches: 8. This CDR3 comprises 14 residues. The whole variable domain, remainder taken from reference TRBV27 and TRBJ1-4, is EAQVTQNPRYLITVTGKKLTVTCSQNMNHEYMSWYRQDPGLGLRQIYYSMNVEVTDKGDVPEGYKVSRKEKRNFPLILESPSPNQTSLYFCASSTGTEIEKLFFGSGTQLSVL.

The CDR3 DNA sequence: TGTGCCAGCTCACCAGTCGATAGCGGGGGGCTTTCCTACAATGAGCAGTTCTTC. Amino acid sequence: CASSPVDSGGLSYNEQFF. V is TRBV18 and J is TRBJ2-1; 10 bases line up with TRBD2. The V gene end was trimmed by 2 bases and the J gene end by 1 base; junction bases not matched to a gene: 8. The CDR3 consists of 18 residues. Germline V gene data show CDR1 as KGHSH and CDR2 as LQKENI.

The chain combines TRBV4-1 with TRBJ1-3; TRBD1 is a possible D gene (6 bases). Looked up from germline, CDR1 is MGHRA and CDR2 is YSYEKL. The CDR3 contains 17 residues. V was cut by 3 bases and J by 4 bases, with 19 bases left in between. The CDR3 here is CASSQGPQGLGGNTIYF. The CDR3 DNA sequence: TGCGCCAGCAGCCAGGGGCCGCAGGGGCTGGGAGGAAACACCATATATTTT.

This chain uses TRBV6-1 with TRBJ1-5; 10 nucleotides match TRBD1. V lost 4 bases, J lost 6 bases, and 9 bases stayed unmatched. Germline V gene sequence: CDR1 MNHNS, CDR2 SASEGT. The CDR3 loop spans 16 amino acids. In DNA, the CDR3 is TGTGCCAGCAGTGTGATGGGGGGACAGGGGACTCAGCCCCAGCATTTT. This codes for CASSVMGGQGTQPQHF.

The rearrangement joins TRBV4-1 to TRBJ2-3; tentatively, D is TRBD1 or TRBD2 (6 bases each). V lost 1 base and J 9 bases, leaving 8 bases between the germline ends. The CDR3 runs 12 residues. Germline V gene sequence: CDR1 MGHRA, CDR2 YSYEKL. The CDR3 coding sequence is TGCGCCAGCAGCCAAGTCGGGGGCACGCAGTATTTT. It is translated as CASSQVGGTQYF.

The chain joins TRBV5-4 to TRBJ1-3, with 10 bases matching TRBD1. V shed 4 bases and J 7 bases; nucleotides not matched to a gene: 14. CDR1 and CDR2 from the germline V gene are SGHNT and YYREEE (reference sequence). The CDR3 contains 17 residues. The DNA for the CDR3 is TGTGCCAGCAGCGGGGTAGATCGGGACAGGGGATTGAACACCATATATTTT. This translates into CASSGVDRDRGLNTIYF.

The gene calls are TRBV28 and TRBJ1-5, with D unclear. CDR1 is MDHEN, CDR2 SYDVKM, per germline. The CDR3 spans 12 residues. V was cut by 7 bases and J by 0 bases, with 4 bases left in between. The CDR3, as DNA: TGTGCCAGCAAGTATAGCAATCAGCCCCAGCATTTT. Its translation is CASKYSNQPQHF.

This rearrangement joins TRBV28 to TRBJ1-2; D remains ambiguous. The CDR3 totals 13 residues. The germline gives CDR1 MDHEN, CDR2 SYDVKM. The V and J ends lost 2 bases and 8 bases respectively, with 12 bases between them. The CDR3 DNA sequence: TGTGCCAGCAGTTTAGAGCAGGTGTACGGCTACACCTTC. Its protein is CASSLEQVYGYTF.

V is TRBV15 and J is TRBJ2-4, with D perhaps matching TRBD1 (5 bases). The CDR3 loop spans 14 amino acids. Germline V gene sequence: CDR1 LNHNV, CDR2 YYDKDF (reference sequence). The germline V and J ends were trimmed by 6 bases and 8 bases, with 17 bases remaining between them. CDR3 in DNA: TGTGCCACCAGGAACCATCCAGGGATCGACATTCAGTACTTC. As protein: CATRNHPGIDIQYF.

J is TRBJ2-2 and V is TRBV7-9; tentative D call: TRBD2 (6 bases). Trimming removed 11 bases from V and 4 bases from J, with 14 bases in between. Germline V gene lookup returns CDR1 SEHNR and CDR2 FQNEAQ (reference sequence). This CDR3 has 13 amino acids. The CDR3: CASEGRGTGELFF. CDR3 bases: TGTGCCTCGGAGGGGCGAGGCACCGGGGAGCTGTTTTTT.

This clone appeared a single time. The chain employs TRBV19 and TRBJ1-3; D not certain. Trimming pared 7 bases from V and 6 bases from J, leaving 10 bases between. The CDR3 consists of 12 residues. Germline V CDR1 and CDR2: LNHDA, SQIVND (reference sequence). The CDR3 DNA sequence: TGTGCCAGTATTGGGAGGGCAAACACCATATATTTT. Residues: CASIGRANTIYF.

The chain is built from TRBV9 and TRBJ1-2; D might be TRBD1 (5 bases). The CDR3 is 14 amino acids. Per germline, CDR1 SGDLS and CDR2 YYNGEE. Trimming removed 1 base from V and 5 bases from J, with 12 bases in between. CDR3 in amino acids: CASSVFLAGYGYTF. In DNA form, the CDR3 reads TGTGCCAGCAGCGTATTCCTAGCAGGGTATGGCTACACCTTC.

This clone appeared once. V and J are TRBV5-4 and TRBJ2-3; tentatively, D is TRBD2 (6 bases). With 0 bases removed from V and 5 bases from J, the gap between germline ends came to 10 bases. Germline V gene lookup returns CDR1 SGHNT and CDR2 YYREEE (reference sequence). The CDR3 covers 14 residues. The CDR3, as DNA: TGTGCCAGCAGCTTGGGCGGGGAAGGAGATACGCAGTATTTT. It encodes CASSLGGEGDTQYF.

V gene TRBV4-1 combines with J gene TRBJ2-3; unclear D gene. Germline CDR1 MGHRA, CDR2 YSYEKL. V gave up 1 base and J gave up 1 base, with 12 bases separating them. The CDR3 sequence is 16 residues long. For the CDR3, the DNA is TGCGCCAGCAGCCAAGTAAATCCGACTCGCACAGATACGCAGTATTTT. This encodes CASSQVNPTRTDTQYF.

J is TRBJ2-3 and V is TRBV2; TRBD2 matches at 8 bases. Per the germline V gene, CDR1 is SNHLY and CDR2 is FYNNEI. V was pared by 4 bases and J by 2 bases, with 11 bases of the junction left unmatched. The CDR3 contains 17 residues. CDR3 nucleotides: TGTGCCAGCAGTGGTCCCCCTTCTAGCGGGTACACAGATACGCAGTATTTT. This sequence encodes CASSGPPSSGYTDTQYF.

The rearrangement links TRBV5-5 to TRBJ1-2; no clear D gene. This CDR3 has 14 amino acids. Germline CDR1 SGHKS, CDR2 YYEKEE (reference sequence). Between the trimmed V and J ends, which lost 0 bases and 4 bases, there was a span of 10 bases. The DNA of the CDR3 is TGTGCCAGCAGCTTGGCGCAATCCCTCTATGGCTACACCTTC. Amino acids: CASSLAQSLYGYTF.

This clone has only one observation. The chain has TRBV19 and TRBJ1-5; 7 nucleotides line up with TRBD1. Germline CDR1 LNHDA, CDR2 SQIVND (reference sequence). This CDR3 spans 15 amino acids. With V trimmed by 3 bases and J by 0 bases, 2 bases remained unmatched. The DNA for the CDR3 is TGTGCCAGTAGTATCCAGGGGGATAGCAATCAGCCCCAGCATTTT. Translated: CASSIQGDSNQPQHF.